The subject of this entry is one T cell receptor (beta chain). This specimen comes from a study of blood T cell repertoires in COVID-19. Per the original methods: Quantification of nucleated cells was approximated via reference gene primer amplification. TCRdb's copy holds only in-frame clones and misses some; the assay was immunoSEQ multiplex PCR. V and J calls plus clone size are reproduced from that table; the DNA served to infer D and trimming. The repertoire includes roughly 330,000 clones, around 89% of them detected once, and under 7.5% sits in the top ten. This receptor was identified in a man aged 18 to 29 who had recovered from COVID-19. The specimen was peripheral blood.

Written as DNA, the CDR3 is TGTGCCAGCAGCCACCAGGGTGGGGTTGGCTACACCTTC. Its protein product is CASSHQGGVGYTF. V gene TRBV3-1 (or the pseudogene TRBV3-2) combines with J gene TRBJ1-2; a weak D match, TRBD1 (5 bases). The CDR3 contains 13 residues. V shed 3 bases and J shed 7 bases, with 12 bases lying between them. Germline assignment: CDR1 LGHDT and CDR2 YNNKEL (reference sequence).